This T cell receptor (beta chain) was recovered during a study of blood T cell repertoires in COVID-19 (TCRdb year 2020). For the wider study: Samples from collaborators originated in the United States, Italy and Spain and spanned both the acute and convalescent phases of COVID-19. The material from the prospective study consisted of cDNA or gDNA derived from T cells, B-cell-depleted T cells, or PBMCs. Deeply sampled blood TCRbeta repertoires from subjects exposed to, actively infected with, or recovered from COVID-19 were included in the dataset. The repertoires were released in a freely available public database meant as a resource for research on the immune response to SARS-CoV-2. Samples came from the ongoing ImmuneRACE study (first 160 participants) plus 1,254 subjects from 6 global collaborators. Sample metadata almost always included a de-identified subject ID, COVID-19 status, age in years and sex. HLA class I and class II types, where available, came from metadata supplied by the sample provider rather than from assay-based typing. The paper as a whole reports these results and caveats: How much clinical and demographic metadata was included differed by source and by participant, and the metadata was provided uncurated.

CDR1 SGDLS and CDR2 YYNGEE are derived from the germline V gene. Including cysteine and phenylalanine, the CDR3 has 13 amino acids. Solely the CDR3 DNA is kept, with 39 bases framed from the first base. V and J are trimmed by 3 bases and 6 bases, and the gene matches miss 4 bases of the junction. Participants in the prospective study were aged about 18 to 95 years, lived in under 30 United States geographic areas, and enrolled through a virtual design. In the prospective study, cohorts were assigned on the basis of participant-reported clinical history obtained from a screening survey and a study questionnaire. In the prospective study, whole blood, serum and a nasopharyngeal or oropharyngeal swab were collected from each participant by mobile phlebotomists. Over a roughly two-month period, participants in the prospective study had the option of providing additional blood draws and questionnaires. Prospective study blood samples were shipped either frozen or at room temperature before DNA extraction.

TCRbeta CDR3 regions were amplified from genomic DNA by means of the immunoSEQ Assay, a bias-controlled multiplex PCR. The paper's data handling went like this. The number of nucleated cells in each sample was estimated from the amplification of reference gene primers within the assay. To quantify the absolute abundance of each unique TCRbeta CDR3 rearrangement, sequence reads were collapsed and filtered. For each sample, productive Simpson clonality was calculated as the square root of Simpson's diversity index across productive rearrangements. In TCRdb, the immuneACCESS table is reduced to in-frame sequences with V and J assigned. These tables do not hold every clone; where another copy was compared, an unresolved V gene accounts for under half, and the others remain unexplained. V and J calls and clone size follow that table, whereas D and trimming were derived from the DNA. For this sample the table gives under 300,000 clones, of which about nine tenths were detected only once. About 6.9% of the sample is held by the ten biggest clonotypes.

Concerning this clone itself: Its antigen specificity is not known. The input lacks base qualities; no much larger clone sits a single base away.

Here the chain combines TRBV9 and TRBJ2-7, and TRBD1 aligns with 9 junction nucleotides. The source is a woman in her thirties with acute COVID-19. The sample consisted of PBMCs or T cells enriched from blood (not recorded which). The nucleotide sequence reads as follows: TGTGCCAGCAGCGAGGGGACAGGGAGCGAGCAGTACTTC. This sequence encodes CASSEGTGSEQYF.